This T cell receptor beta chain was sequenced during a study of cytomegalovirus exposure and HLA in healthy donors. General observations from the study: Both high specificity and high sensitivity reportedly marked the classifier's diagnosis of cytomegalovirus status. Researchers reported that a few CMV-associated chains were confirmed in vitro as CMV antigen-specific. Most TCR sequences were seen very rarely across donors, but some public TCRs occurred in many.

The J segment lost 8 bases and the V segment lost 3 bases, leaving 4 bases of the junction unmatched. CDR1 and CDR2 (germline): KGHSH, LQKENI. The CDR3 has 15 amino acids. The protocol was immunoSEQ multiplex PCR, while the TCRdb copy is restricted to in-frame clones and leaves out a portion. The sample holds about 150,000 clones; more than 70% are singletons and the top ten take about 1.9%. As concerns this clone: Its cognate antigen is unknown.

This rearrangement joins TRBV18 to TRBJ1-6, with TRBD1 identical over 10 bases. The sample consisted of PBMCs. This receptor was identified in a human donor in good health. The CDR3 loop reads CASSPWDRGDSPLHF. CDR3 bases: TGTGCCAGCTCACCTTGGGACAGGGGTGATTCACCCCTCCACTTT. The full variable domain, in which reference TRBV18 and TRBJ1-6 provide the parts outside the CDR3, is NAGVMQNPRHLVRRRGQEARLRCSPMKGHSHVYWYRQLPEEGLKFMVYLQKENIIDESGMPKERFSAEFPKEGPSILRIQQVVRGDSAAYFCASSPWDRGDSPLHFGNGTRLTVT.